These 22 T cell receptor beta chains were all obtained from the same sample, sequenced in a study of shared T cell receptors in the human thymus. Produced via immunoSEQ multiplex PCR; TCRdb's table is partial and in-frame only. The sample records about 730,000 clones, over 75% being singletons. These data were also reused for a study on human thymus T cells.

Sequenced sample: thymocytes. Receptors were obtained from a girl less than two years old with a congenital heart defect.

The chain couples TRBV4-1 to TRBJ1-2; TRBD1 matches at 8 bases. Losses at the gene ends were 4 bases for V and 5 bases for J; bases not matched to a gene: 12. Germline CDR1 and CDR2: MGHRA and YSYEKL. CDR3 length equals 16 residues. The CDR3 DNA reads TGCGCCAGCAGCCCGCGGACAGGGCCGGTTAAGTATGGCTACACCTTC. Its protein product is CASSPRTGPVKYGYTF.

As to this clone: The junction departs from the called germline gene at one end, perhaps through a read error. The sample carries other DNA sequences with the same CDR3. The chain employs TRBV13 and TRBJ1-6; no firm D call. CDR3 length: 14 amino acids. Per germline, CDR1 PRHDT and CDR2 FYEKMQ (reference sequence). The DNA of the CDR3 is TGTGCCAGCAGCTTAGCGTCTCGTAATTCCCCCCTCCACTTT. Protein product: CASSLASRNSPLHF.

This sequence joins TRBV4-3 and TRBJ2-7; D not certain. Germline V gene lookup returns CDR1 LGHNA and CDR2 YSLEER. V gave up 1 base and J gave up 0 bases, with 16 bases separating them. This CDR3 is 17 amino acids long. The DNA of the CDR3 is TGCGCCAGCAGCCAAGTCTGGCCGGGTTCGAGCTCCTACGAGCAGTACTTC. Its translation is CASSQVWPGSSSYEQYF.

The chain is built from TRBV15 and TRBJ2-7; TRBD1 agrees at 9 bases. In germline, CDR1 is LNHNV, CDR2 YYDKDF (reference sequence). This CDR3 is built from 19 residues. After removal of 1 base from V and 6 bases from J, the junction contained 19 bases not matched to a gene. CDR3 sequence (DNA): TGTGCCACCAGCAGAGTCCGGAACAGAACAGGGGGCGGTGAGGGCGAGCAGTACTTC. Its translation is CATSRVRNRTGGGEGEQYF. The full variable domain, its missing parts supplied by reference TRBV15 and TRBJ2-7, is DAMVIQNPRYQVTQFGKPVTLSCSQTLNHNVMYWYQQKSSQAPKLLFHYYDKDFNNEADTPDNFQSRRPNTSFCFLDIRSPGLGDTAMYLCATSRVRNRTGGGEGEQYFGPGTRLTVT.

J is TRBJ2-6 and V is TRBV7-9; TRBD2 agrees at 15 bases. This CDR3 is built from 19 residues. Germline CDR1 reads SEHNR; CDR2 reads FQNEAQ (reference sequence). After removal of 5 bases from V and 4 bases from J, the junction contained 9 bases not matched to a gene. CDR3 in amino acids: CASSLRTSGGAEGANVLTF. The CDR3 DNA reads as TGTGCCAGCAGCCTCCGGACTAGCGGGGGGGCTGAGGGGGCCAACGTCCTGACTTTC. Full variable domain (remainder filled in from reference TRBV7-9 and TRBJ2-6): DTGVSQNPRHKITKRGQNVTFRCDPISEHNRLYWYRQTLGQGPEFLTYFQNEAQLEKSRLLSDRFSAERPKGSFSTLEIQRTEQGDSAMYLCASSLRTSGGAEGANVLTFGAGSRLTVL.

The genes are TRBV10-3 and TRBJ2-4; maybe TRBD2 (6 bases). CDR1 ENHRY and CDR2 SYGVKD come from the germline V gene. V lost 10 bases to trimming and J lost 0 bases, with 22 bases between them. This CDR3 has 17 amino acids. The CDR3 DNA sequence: TGTGCCACCGGCGGGACGGTGTCGCCTCTAGCCAAAAACATTCAGTACTTC. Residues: CATGGTVSPLAKNIQYF.

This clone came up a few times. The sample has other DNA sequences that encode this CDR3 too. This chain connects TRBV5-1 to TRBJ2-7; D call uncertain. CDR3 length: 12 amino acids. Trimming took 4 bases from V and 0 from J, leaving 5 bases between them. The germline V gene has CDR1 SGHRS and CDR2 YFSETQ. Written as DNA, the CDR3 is TGCGCCAGCAGCCGCGACTCCTACGAGCAGTACTTC. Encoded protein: CASSRDSYEQYF.

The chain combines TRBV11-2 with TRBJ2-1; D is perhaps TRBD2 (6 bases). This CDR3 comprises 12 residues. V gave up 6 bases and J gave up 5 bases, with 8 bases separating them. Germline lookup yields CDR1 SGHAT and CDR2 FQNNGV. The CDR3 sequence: CASRWGDNEQFF. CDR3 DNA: TGTGCCAGCAGGTGGGGGGACAATGAGCAGTTCTTC.

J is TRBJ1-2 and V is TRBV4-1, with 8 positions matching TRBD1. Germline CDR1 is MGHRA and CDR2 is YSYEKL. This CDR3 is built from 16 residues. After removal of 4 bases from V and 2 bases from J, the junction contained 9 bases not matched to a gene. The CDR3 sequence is CASSPRIDRGNYGYTF. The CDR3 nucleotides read TGCGCCAGCAGCCCGCGAATAGACAGGGGAAACTATGGCTACACCTTC.

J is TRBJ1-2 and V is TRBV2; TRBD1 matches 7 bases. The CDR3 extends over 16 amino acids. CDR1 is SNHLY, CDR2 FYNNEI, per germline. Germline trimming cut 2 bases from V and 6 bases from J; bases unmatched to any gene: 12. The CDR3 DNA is TGTGCCAGCAGTGAATTCCCGACAGGGAGAAGTCATGGCTACACCTTC. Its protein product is CASSEFPTGRSHGYTF.

Written as DNA, the CDR3 is TGTGCCTTCCGGGCCCCTGGGACACAAGAGACCCAGTACTTC. Translating gives CAFRAPGTQETQYF. The chain uses TRBV30 and TRBJ2-5, with D perhaps TRBD1 (6 bases). Germline CDR1 is GTSNPN and CDR2 is SVGIG (reference sequence). CDR3 length: 14 residues. Trimming left V 7 bases short and J 2 bases short, with 17 bases between. Combining the CDR3 with reference TRBV30 and TRBJ2-5 gives the whole variable domain SQTIHQWPATLVQPVGSPLSLECTVEGTSNPNLYWYRQAAGRGLQLLFYSVGIGQISSEVPQNLSASRPQDRQFILSSKKLLLSDSGFYLCAFRAPGTQETQYFGPGTRLLVL.

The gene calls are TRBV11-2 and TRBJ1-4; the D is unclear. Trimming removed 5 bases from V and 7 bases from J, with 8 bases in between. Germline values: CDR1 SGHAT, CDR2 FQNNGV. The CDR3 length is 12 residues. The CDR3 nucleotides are TGTGCCAGCAGCGCCCCCGGTGAAAAACTGTTTTTT. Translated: CASSAPGEKLFF.

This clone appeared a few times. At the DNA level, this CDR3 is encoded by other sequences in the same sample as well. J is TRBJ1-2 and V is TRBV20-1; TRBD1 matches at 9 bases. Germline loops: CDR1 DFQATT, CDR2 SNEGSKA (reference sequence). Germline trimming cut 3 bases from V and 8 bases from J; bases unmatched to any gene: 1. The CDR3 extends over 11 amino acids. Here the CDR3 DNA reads TGCAGTGCTAGGGACAGGGGCGGCTACACCTTC. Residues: CSARDRGGYTF.

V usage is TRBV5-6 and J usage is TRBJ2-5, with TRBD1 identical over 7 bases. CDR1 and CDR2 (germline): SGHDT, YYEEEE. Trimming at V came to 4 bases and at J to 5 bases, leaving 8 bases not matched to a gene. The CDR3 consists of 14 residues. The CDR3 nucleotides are TGTGCCAGCAGCCTAGTCCCGGACAGGGAGACCCAGTACTTC. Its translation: CASSLVPDRETQYF.

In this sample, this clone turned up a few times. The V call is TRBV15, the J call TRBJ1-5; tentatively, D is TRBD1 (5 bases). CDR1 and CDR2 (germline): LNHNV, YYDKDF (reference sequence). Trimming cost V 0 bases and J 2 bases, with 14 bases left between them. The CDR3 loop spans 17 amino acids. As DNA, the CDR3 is TGTGCCACCAGCAGAGATGCATCAAAAGGGGGCAATCAGCCCCAGCATTTT. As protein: CATSRDASKGGNQPQHF.

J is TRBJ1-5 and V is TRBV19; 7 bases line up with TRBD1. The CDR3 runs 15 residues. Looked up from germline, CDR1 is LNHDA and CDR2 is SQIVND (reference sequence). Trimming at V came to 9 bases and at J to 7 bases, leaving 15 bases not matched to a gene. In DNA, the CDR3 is TGTGCCAGCCTTCGAATAGGGGGCACCGGGCAGCCCCAGCATTTT. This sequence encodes CASLRIGGTGQPQHF.

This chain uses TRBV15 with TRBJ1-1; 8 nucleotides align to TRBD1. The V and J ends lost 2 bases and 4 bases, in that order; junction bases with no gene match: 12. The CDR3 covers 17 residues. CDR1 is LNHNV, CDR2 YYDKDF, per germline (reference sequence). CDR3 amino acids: CATSRRASQGAGTEAFF. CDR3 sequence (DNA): TGTGCCACCAGCAGAAGGGCATCTCAGGGGGCTGGCACTGAAGCTTTCTTT.

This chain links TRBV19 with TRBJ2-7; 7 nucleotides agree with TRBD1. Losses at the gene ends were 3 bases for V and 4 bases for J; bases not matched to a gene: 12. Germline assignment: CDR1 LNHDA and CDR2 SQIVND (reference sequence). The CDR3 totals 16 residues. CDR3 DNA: TGTGCCAGTAGTATCCATAACCGGGACAGAGAATACGAGCAGTACTTC. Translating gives CASSIHNRDREYEQYF.

CDR3 sequence: CASSYFGSRRDTEAFF. CDR3 DNA: TGTGCCAGCAGTTACTTCGGCTCCCGGCGGGACACTGAAGCTTTCTTT. V usage is TRBV6-5 and J usage is TRBJ1-1; D unresolved. CDR3 length: 16 amino acids. CDR1 and CDR2 from the germline V gene are MNHEY and SVGAGI. Trimming cost V 1 base and J 3 bases, with 15 bases left between them.

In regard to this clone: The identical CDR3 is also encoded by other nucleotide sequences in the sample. CDR3 region: CASSLGGEKGNTEAFF. In DNA, the CDR3 is TGCGCCAGCAGCTTGGGCGGGGAGAAGGGGAACACTGAAGCTTTCTTT. The rearrangement uses TRBV5-1 and TRBJ1-1; unclear D gene. Trimming pared 0 bases from V and 1 base from J, leaving 13 bases between. Germline V gene sequence: CDR1 SGHRS, CDR2 YFSETQ. This CDR3 region has 16 residues.

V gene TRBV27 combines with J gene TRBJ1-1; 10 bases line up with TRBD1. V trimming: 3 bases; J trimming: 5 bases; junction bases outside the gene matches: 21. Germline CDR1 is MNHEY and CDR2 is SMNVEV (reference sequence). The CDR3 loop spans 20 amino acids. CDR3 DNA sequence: TGTGCCAGCAGTTTCCTAAAACAGACAGGGGGCGAGCACACACTTACTGAAGCTTTCTTT. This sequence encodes CASSFLKQTGGEHTLTEAFF.

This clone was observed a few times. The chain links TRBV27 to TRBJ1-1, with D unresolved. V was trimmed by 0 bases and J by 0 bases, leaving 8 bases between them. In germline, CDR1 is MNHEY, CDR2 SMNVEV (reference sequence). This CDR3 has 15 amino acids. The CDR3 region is CASSLSSPVNTEAFF. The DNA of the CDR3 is TGTGCCAGCAGTTTATCGAGTCCCGTGAACACTGAAGCTTTCTTT.